Shown below are 26 T cell receptor beta chains from a single sample sequenced in a study of T cells in localized non-small cell lung cancer. Here immunoSEQ multiplex PCR was the method, and the copy in TCRdb shows in-frame clones only, minus some. The sample has roughly 25,000 clones; more than 85% are singletons. The material sequenced was peripheral blood, taken before any cancer treatment. These TCRs come from a male donor older than 55 with stage I squamous cell lung carcinoma.

V is TRBV6-5 and J is TRBJ2-7; possibly TRBD2 for D (5 bases). The CDR3 length is 12 residues. The V and J ends lost 6 bases and 4 bases respectively, with 10 bases between them. Germline V gene lookup returns CDR1 MNHEY and CDR2 SVGAGI. The CDR3 DNA sequence: TGTGCCAGCAGATCCGGGATATACGAGCAGTACTTC. Its translation is CASRSGIYEQYF.

The rearrangement uses TRBV5-1 and TRBJ1-3; D gene uncertain. The CDR3 is made up of 13 amino acids. Germline assignment: CDR1 SGHRS and CDR2 YFSETQ. Trimming removed 0 bases at V and 8 bases at J, with 9 bases between. The CDR3 here is CASSLERGDTIYF. The CDR3 DNA reads as TGCGCCAGCAGCTTGGAGCGCGGGGACACCATATATTTT.

This CDR3 is CASSLGETTDTQYF. The DNA of the CDR3 is TGTGCCAGCAGCTTAGGGGAGACCACAGATACGCAGTATTTT. This chain joins TRBV7-9 and TRBJ2-3, with a possible D match to TRBD2 (5 bases). V was shortened by 1 base and J by 2 bases, with 7 bases between the two germline ends. This CDR3 contains 14 residues. In germline, CDR1 is SEHNR, CDR2 FQNEAQ (reference sequence).

The chain recombines TRBV10-1 with TRBJ2-3; 7 nucleotides align to TRBD2. V shed 6 bases and J 2 bases; nucleotides not matched to a gene: 5. The CDR3 sequence is 14 residues long. Germline V gene lookup returns CDR1 WNHNN and CDR2 SYGVQD (reference sequence). The CDR3 region has the DNA TGCGCCAGCAGCCCTAGCGGTTACACAGATACGCAGTATTTT. It specifies CASSPSGYTDTQYF.

The chain links TRBV30 to TRBJ1-6; 10 positions agree with TRBD1. V lost 3 bases, J lost 7 bases, and 6 bases stayed unmatched. Germline V gene sequence: CDR1 GTSNPN, CDR2 SVGIG (reference sequence). This CDR3 is built from 15 residues. The CDR3 protein is CAWRGDRGLNSPLHF. Here the CDR3 DNA reads TGTGCCTGGAGAGGGGACAGGGGACTAAATTCACCCCTCCACTTT. The full variable domain, its missing parts supplied by reference TRBV30 and TRBJ1-6, is SQTIHQWPATLVQPVGSPLSLECTVEGTSNPNLYWYRQAAGRGLQLLFYSVGIGQISSEVPQNLSASRPQDRQFILSSKKLLLSDSGFYLCAWRGDRGLNSPLHFGNGTRLTVT.

The genes are TRBV6-5 and TRBJ1-2, with D uncertain. Germline assignment: CDR1 MNHEY and CDR2 SVGAGI. V gave up 7 bases and J gave up 4 bases, with 16 bases separating them. The CDR3 extends over 14 amino acids. CDR3 amino acids: CASTARADRYGYTF. The CDR3 DNA reads as TGTGCCAGCACCGCCCGGGCGGACCGCTATGGCTACACCTTC.

This rearrangement joins TRBV7-9 to TRBJ2-1; 13 nucleotides agree with TRBD2. Trimming removed 8 bases from V and 10 bases from J; junction bases left unmatched: 17. Germline loops: CDR1 SEHNR, CDR2 FQNEAQ (reference sequence). This CDR3 comprises 17 residues. The CDR3 DNA sequence: TGTGCCAGCGAGCAAGCCCTCCGGACTAGCGGGAGTTTGGAGCAGTTCTTC. It is translated as CASEQALRTSGSLEQFF.

The V call is TRBV9, the J call TRBJ1-2; D is ambiguous. The CDR3 loop spans 14 amino acids. The V and J ends lost 0 bases and 4 bases respectively, with 10 bases between them. Looked up from germline, CDR1 is SGDLS and CDR2 is YYNGEE. CDR3 DNA sequence: TGTGCCAGCAGCGTAGATGCGTCCCCCTATGGCTACACCTTC. Translating it yields CASSVDASPYGYTF.

The V call is TRBV11-3, the J call TRBJ2-2; the D is unclear. The CDR3 has 13 residues. Germline values: CDR1 SGHNT, CDR2 YENEEA. V gave up 5 bases and J gave up 8 bases, with 12 bases separating them. The DNA for the CDR3 is TGTGCCAGCAGCCCCCACTCGGGTGGGGAGCTGTTTTTT. Protein: CASSPHSGGELFF.

The chain links TRBV27 to TRBJ1-6; D possibly corresponds to TRBD1 (6 bases). CDR1 and CDR2 from the germline V gene are MNHEY and SMNVEV (reference sequence). The CDR3 extends over 18 amino acids. V lost 5 bases to trimming and J lost 11 bases, with 28 bases between them. The CDR3 loop reads CASSTTFPEGGVGAPLHF. The CDR3 DNA sequence: TGTGCCAGCAGTACCACTTTCCCCGAGGGGGGAGTTGGGGCACCCCTCCACTTT.

The chain joins TRBV9 to TRBJ1-5; D call uncertain. Germline CDR1 is SGDLS and CDR2 is YYNGEE. V dropped 0 bases and J dropped 2 bases, with 9 bases sitting between them. The CDR3 loop spans 15 amino acids. The CDR3 bases are TGTGCCAGCAGCGTAGGGGGAAGGGGCAATCAGCCCCAGCATTTT. Protein product: CASSVGGRGNQPQHF.

This clone was recorded only once. This sequence joins TRBV7-2 and TRBJ2-5; D not resolved. The end of the DNA fits TRBJ2-7 better, so the J call may be wrong. The CDR3 length is 14 residues. Germline V gene sequence: CDR1 SGHTA, CDR2 FQGNSA. The CDR3 nucleotides read TGTGCCAGCAGCCTTTCGGGTATTACCTACGAGCAGTACTTC. Encoded protein: CASSLSGITYEQYF.

The rearrangement joins TRBV6-5 to TRBJ2-1, with 8 positions matching TRBD2. CDR3 length: 14 amino acids. V gave up 5 bases and J gave up 10 bases; unmatched junction bases: 10. Germline assignment: CDR1 MNHEY and CDR2 SVGAGI. The CDR3 nucleotides read TGTGCCAGCAGTCGAACTAGCGGCCAAGGGGAGCAGTTCTTC. Protein sequence: CASSRTSGQGEQFF.

The chain uses TRBV10-3 and TRBJ2-1; either TRBD1 or TRBD2 may fit D (7 bases each). Germline loops: CDR1 ENHRY, CDR2 SYGVKD. CDR3 size: 14 residues. V was clipped by 7 bases and J by 4 bases, with 14 bases between them. The CDR3 DNA sequence: TGTGCCATCATGGGGGGGGACAGATACAATGAGCAGTTCTTC. This codes for CAIMGGDRYNEQFF.

This rearrangement joins TRBV2 to TRBJ2-1; no definite D call. V was shortened by 4 bases and J by 13 bases, with 17 bases between the two germline ends. This CDR3 contains 13 residues. The germline gives CDR1 SNHLY, CDR2 FYNNEI. CDR3 protein: CASSVEQAPAQFF. CDR3 bases: TGTGCCAGCAGTGTAGAGCAGGCCCCAGCCCAGTTCTTC.

The chain recombines TRBV6-5 with TRBJ2-7; D might be TRBD1 (6 bases). Trimming took off 4 bases at V and 1 base at J, with 11 bases between the two ends. The CDR3 length is 14 residues. Germline-derived CDR1 and CDR2 are MNHEY and SVGAGI. CDR3 amino acids: CASSSSGTSYEQYF. The CDR3 DNA reads TGTGCCAGCAGTTCCTCCGGGACATCCTACGAGCAGTACTTC.

The rearrangement uses TRBV7-6 and TRBJ2-1; D uncertain. The germline V gene encodes CDR1 SGHVS and CDR2 FNYEAQ. This CDR3 has 12 residues. V dropped 5 bases and J dropped 6 bases, with 8 bases sitting between them. CDR3 region: CASSLQLNEQFF. CDR3 nucleotide sequence: TGTGCCAGCAGCCTACAGCTCAATGAGCAGTTCTTC.

The gene calls are TRBV5-1 and TRBJ2-2, with D perhaps TRBD2 (6 bases). V was trimmed by 0 bases and J by 5 bases, leaving 17 bases between them. This CDR3 has 17 amino acids. Germline V gene data show CDR1 as SGHRS and CDR2 as YFSETQ. CDR3 in amino acids: CASSLVGDLLITGELFF. The CDR3 coding sequence is TGCGCCAGCAGCTTGGTGGGGGACTTGTTAATTACCGGGGAGCTGTTTTTT.

The chain uses TRBV5-4 and TRBJ1-3; D unclear. Germline V CDR1 and CDR2: SGHNT, YYREEE (reference sequence). The CDR3 loop spans 13 amino acids. Between the trimmed V and J ends, which lost 3 bases and 0 bases, there was a span of 4 bases. DNA for the CDR3: TGTGCCAGCAGCTCGCTCTCTGGAAACACCATATATTTT. Protein sequence: CASSSLSGNTIYF.

The sample holds a few counts of this clone. The chain links TRBV27 to TRBJ1-1, with D maybe TRBD1 (6 bases). Germline loops: CDR1 MNHEY, CDR2 SMNVEV (reference sequence). V was trimmed by 7 bases and J by 1 base, leaving 19 bases between them. There are 16 residues in the CDR3. The CDR3 DNA follows: TGTGCCAGCAAAGGCGGACAGTGGAAAGAGAACACTGAAGCTTTCTTT. Translating gives CASKGGQWKENTEAFF.

This clone was recorded once. This chain links TRBV30 with TRBJ1-2; D is possibly TRBD1 (6 bases). Germline V gives CDR1 GTSNPN, CDR2 SVGIG (reference sequence). This CDR3 is 13 amino acids long. With 2 bases removed from V and 3 bases from J, the gap between germline ends came to 10 bases. CDR3 amino acids: CAWSLQGYYGYTF. CDR3 sequence (DNA): TGTGCCTGGAGTTTACAGGGCTACTATGGCTACACCTTC.

This clone was seen only a few times. The genes are TRBV5-4 and TRBJ2-5; 8 bases fit TRBD2. Germline V gives CDR1 SGHNT, CDR2 YYREEE (reference sequence). V lost 4 bases and J lost 0; bases outside the gene matches: 2. The CDR3 loop spans 14 amino acids. DNA of the CDR3: TGTGCCAGCAGCCCTAGCGGGTACCAAGAGACCCAGTACTTC. The encoded protein is CASSPSGYQETQYF.

The genes are TRBV27 and TRBJ1-4; the D is unclear. Germline lookup yields CDR1 MNHEY and CDR2 SMNVEV (reference sequence). The CDR3 sequence is 14 residues long. Between the trimmed V and J ends, which lost 0 bases and 4 bases, there was a span of 6 bases. The DNA for the CDR3 is TGTGCCAGCAGTTTATCTTGGATTAATGAAAAACTGTTTTTT. Its protein is CASSLSWINEKLFF.

The CDR3 is CASRTSGGQDTQYF. CDR3 nucleotide sequence: TGTGCCAGCAGGACTAGCGGGGGGCAAGATACGCAGTATTTT. This chain joins TRBV7-8 and TRBJ2-3; 13 bases map to TRBD2. The J segment lost 5 bases and the V segment lost 6 bases, leaving 2 bases of the junction unmatched. The CDR3 consists of 14 residues. Germline CDR1 SGHVS, CDR2 FQNEAQ.

CDR3 loop: CAWKANQETQYF. CDR3 in DNA: TGTGCCTGGAAGGCCAACCAAGAGACCCAGTACTTC. This chain links TRBV30 with TRBJ2-5, with unresolved D. V was cut by 4 bases and J by 0 bases, with 6 bases left in between. This CDR3 spans 12 amino acids. Looked up from germline, CDR1 is GTSNPN and CDR2 is SVGIG (reference sequence).

This clone was recorded only once. The CDR3 DNA reads as TGTGCCAGCAGCCGAGCGGATACGCAGTATTTT. Protein sequence: CASSRADTQYF. The V call is TRBV7-2, the J call TRBJ2-3; no definite D call. CDR3 size: 11 residues. The germline V gene encodes CDR1 SGHTA and CDR2 FQGNSA. V was trimmed by 5 bases and J by 6 bases, leaving 6 bases between them.